This T cell receptor beta chain stems from a study of patients and donors after allogeneic stem cell transplantation. TCRdb passed the RT-PCR reads through MiXCR, listing each CDR3 protein once. The sample lists more than 850,000 distinct CDR3 sequences; roughly 18% were seen once. The CDR3 is 13 residues long. V lost 5 bases and J 5 bases, leaving 13 bases between the germline ends. Germline V gene lookup returns CDR1 LNHNV and CDR2 YYDKDF (reference sequence). The rearrangement joins TRBV15 to TRBJ2-7, with D perhaps TRBD2 (6 bases). The source material was blood, either unsorted or a sorted T cell fraction (not recorded which). The TCR was taken from a human donor who was either an allogeneic HSCT recipient or a stem cell or donor lymphocyte infusion donor (not recorded which). It is not recorded whose cells these are; they may come from a transplant donor. CDR3 loop: CATSLNRRDEQYF. Written as DNA, the CDR3 is TGTGCCACCAGCCTTAACAGGAGGGACGAGCAGTACTTC.